The present T cell receptor (beta chain) was sequenced within a study of Ad26.COV2.S vaccination and SARS-CoV-2 variants. The overall study: Doses of Ad26.COV2.S were injected into muscle once or twice, 56 days apart.

Profiled with immunoSEQ multiplex PCR; TCRdb holds only in-frame clones, not every one. The top ten clones hold 3.6% of a sample with 400,000 to 500,000 clones, around nine tenths of them seen once. Notes on this clone: The antigen is not known.

The study's findings and limits: Participants given vaccine showed non-spike TCR breadth similar to that of placebo recipients. Measures of TCR breadth and depth may have fallen short of total T cell responses.

CDR3 length: 15 residues. This sample's treatment: about 20 received Ad26.COV2.S at low or high dose, single or two shots; about 5 received placebo; per-sample allocation not given. The samples were gathered on day 63 after the first injection of vaccine or placebo. The TCR sequence derives from a person between 18 and 65 years old who received the Ad26.COV2.S COVID-19 vaccine or a placebo. This chain connects TRBV21-1 to TRBJ2-7; the table's TRBD2 call for D was not verified on the DNA. TRBV21-1 is shown as a pseudogene. The input for sequencing was peripheral blood, taken in a trial of Ad26.COV2.S vaccine versus placebo. CDR3 in DNA: TGTGCCAGCAGCAAAGGGGGAGGGGGAGAGTACGAGCAGTACTTC. As protein: CASSKGGGGEYEQYF.